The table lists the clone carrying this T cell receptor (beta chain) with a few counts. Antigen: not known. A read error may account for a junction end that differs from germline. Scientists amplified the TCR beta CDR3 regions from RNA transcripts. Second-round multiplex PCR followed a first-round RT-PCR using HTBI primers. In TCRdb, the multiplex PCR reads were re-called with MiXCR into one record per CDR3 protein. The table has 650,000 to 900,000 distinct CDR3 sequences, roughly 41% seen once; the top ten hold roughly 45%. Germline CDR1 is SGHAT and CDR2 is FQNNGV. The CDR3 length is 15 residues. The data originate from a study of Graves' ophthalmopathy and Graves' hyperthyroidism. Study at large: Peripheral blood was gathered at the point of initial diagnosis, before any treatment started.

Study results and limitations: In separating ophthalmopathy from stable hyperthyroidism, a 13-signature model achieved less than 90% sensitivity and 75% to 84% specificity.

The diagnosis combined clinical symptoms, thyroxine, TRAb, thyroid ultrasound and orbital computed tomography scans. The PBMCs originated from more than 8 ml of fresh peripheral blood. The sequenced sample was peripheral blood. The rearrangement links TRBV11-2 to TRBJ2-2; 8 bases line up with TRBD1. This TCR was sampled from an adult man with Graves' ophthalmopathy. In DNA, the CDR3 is TGTGCCACCAGCCCCGGGACAGGAGACACCGGGGAGCTGTTTTTT. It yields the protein CATSPGTGDTGELFF.